Below are 14 T cell receptor beta chains sequenced from a single sample in a study of cytomegalovirus exposure and HLA in healthy donors. The study ran its PCR with 60 Vbeta and 13 Jbeta primers. Some clones are missing from TCRdb's copy, which holds only in-frame ones; the method was immunoSEQ multiplex PCR. The sample includes some 99,000 clones, 60% to 80% of them seen just once. The sequenced sample was PBMCs. Receptors were obtained from a female donor in good health and CMV-seronegative.

This clone occurred once. The chain links TRBV7-2 to TRBJ2-1; the match to TRBD2 covers 15 bases. Germline V gene data show CDR1 as SGHTA and CDR2 as FQGNSA. This CDR3 has 16 amino acids. Trimming cost V 5 bases and J 9 bases; bases outside gene matches: 8. The CDR3 sequence: CASSAWTSGGASEQFF. The CDR3 DNA follows: TGTGCCAGCAGCGCCTGGACTAGCGGGGGGGCCAGTGAGCAGTTCTTC.

This clone was counted between two and nine times. The V call is TRBV5-4, the J call TRBJ1-4; 8 bases agree with TRBD1. Germline lookup yields CDR1 SGHNT and CDR2 YYREEE (reference sequence). V was pared by 1 base and J by 8 bases, with 4 bases of the junction left unmatched. The CDR3 length is 14 residues. CDR3 bases: TGTGCCAGCAGCTTGCAGGGGGCTGCGGAAAAACTGTTTTTT. Its protein product is CASSLQGAAEKLFF.

The V gene is TRBV11-2, the J gene TRBJ2-3; unclear D gene. The V and J ends lost 2 bases and 4 bases respectively, with 7 bases between them. CDR3 size: 13 residues. Germline V CDR1 and CDR2: SGHAT, FQNNGV. The CDR3 sequence: CASSLSVPDTQYF. Written as DNA, the CDR3 is TGTGCCAGCAGCTTATCAGTCCCAGATACGCAGTATTTT.

The chain is built from TRBV7-9 and TRBJ2-5, with 10 nucleotides matching TRBD2. The CDR3 length is 15 residues. Germline CDR1 SEHNR, CDR2 FQNEAQ (reference sequence). V trimming: 8 bases; J trimming: 3 bases; junction bases outside the gene matches: 9. CDR3 DNA: TGTGCCAGCGGGGGGGAGCGGGGGGGGAAAGAGACCCAGTACTTC. This sequence encodes CASGGERGGKETQYF.

V usage is TRBV25-1 and J usage is TRBJ2-7; 8 bases fit TRBD1. The CDR3 is 15 residues long. CDR1 and CDR2 (germline): MGHDK, SYGVNS. V lost 3 bases and J lost 8; bases outside the gene matches: 12. This CDR3 reads CASSDIGQGLGKQYF. The CDR3 DNA reads TGTGCCAGCAGTGATATAGGACAGGGCCTTGGTAAGCAGTACTTC.

The V gene is TRBV27, the J gene TRBJ2-2; 13 bases map to TRBD2. Unmatched junction bases numbered 18, after V lost 7 bases and J lost 7 bases. The CDR3 loop spans 19 amino acids. Germline V gene sequence: CDR1 MNHEY, CDR2 SMNVEV (reference sequence). The CDR3 region is CASTTRGLAGWMVGGELFF. CDR3 nucleotide sequence: TGTGCCAGCACCACGAGGGGACTAGCGGGATGGATGGTGGGCGGGGAGCTGTTTTTT.

The chain combines TRBV20-1 with TRBJ2-7, with D possibly TRBD1 on 6 matching bases. The CDR3 sequence is 11 residues long. The germline V and J ends were trimmed by 1 base and 7 bases, with 8 bases remaining between them. Germline CDR1 is DFQATT and CDR2 is SNEGSKA (reference sequence). Here the CDR3 DNA reads TGCAGTGCTAGAGTAGGGGGAGAGCAGTACTTC. Amino acid sequence: CSARVGGEQYF.

The chain recombines TRBV7-8 with TRBJ1-1, with D unclear. The CDR3 runs 13 residues. Germline V CDR1 and CDR2: SGHVS, FQNEAQ. The germline V and J ends were trimmed by 0 bases and 6 bases, with 8 bases remaining between them. The CDR3 reads CASSLALAAEAFF. CDR3 nucleotides: TGTGCCAGCAGCTTAGCGTTGGCAGCTGAAGCTTTCTTT.

The CDR3 protein is CASRSSGGANTGELFF. In DNA form, the CDR3 reads TGTGCCAGCAGAAGTAGCGGGGGCGCGAACACCGGGGAGCTGTTTTTT. The chain carries TRBV7-9 and TRBJ2-2; 9 bases map to TRBD2. The CDR3 sequence is 16 residues long. Trimming removed 6 bases from V and 0 bases from J; junction bases left unmatched: 5. Germline loops: CDR1 SEHNR, CDR2 FQNEAQ (reference sequence).

V usage is TRBV7-3 and J usage is TRBJ2-1, with 13 bases aligning to TRBD2. CDR3 length: 18 residues. V lost 6 bases, J lost 1 base, and 9 bases stayed unmatched. From germline, CDR1 is SGHTA and CDR2 FQGTGA. The CDR3 sequence is CASRGGLAGEGSYNEQFF. CDR3 nucleotide sequence: TGTGCCAGCAGGGGAGGACTAGCGGGAGAAGGATCCTACAATGAGCAGTTCTTC.

In this sample, this clone turned up a few times. V and J are TRBV29-1 and TRBJ2-2; D is perhaps TRBD1 (6 bases). The CDR3 runs to 11 residues. Trimming shortened V by 4 bases and J by 8 bases, and 8 bases separated the two germline ends. Germline CDR1 SQVTM, CDR2 ANQGSEA. CDR3 in DNA: TGCAGCGTTGGGGGGCGGGGGGAGCTGTTTTTT. It yields the protein CSVGGRGELFF.

This chain uses TRBV29-1 with TRBJ2-7, with D perhaps matching TRBD2 (7 bases). Germline CDR1 is SQVTM and CDR2 is ANQGSEA. The length of the CDR3 is 13 residues. V was trimmed by 1 base and J by 5 bases, leaving 12 bases between them. Here the CDR3 reads CSVEGGGRNEQYF. CDR3 in DNA: TGCAGCGTTGAAGGGGGGGGGCGCAACGAGCAGTACTTC.

The chain uses TRBV18 and TRBJ2-1; 13 bases line up with TRBD2. CDR1 is KGHSH, CDR2 LQKENI, per germline. The CDR3 covers 16 residues. V dropped 3 bases and J dropped 4; count of bases not matched to a gene: 3. CDR3 amino acids: CASSPGTSGDYNEQFF. In DNA, the CDR3 is TGTGCCAGCTCACCCGGGACTAGCGGGGATTACAATGAGCAGTTCTTC.

This chain joins TRBV30 and TRBJ2-1; TRBD2 agrees at 11 bases. V lost 5 bases, J lost 5 bases, and 5 bases stayed unmatched. The germline V gene encodes CDR1 GTSNPN and CDR2 SVGIG (reference sequence). The CDR3 spans 14 residues. Written as DNA, the CDR3 is TGTGCCTGGGAAGGGACTAGCGGTAACAATGAGCAGTTCTTC. Protein sequence: CAWEGTSGNNEQFF.